The 23 T cell receptor beta chains listed next were all sequenced from one sample in a study of tumor and adjacent non-tumor tissue in lung cancer. TCRbeta libraries were built with three rounds of nested PCR, modified from ARM-PCR. TCRdb re-called the multiplex PCR reads with MiXCR, one entry per CDR3 protein. The sample shows approximately 90,000 distinct CDR3 sequences, 61% of them seen only once. This sample's RNA came from whole unsorted tissue. Sequences were obtained from lung tumor tissue. The receptors derive from a man between 65 and 80 years old with non-small cell lung cancer.

This clonotype was detected many times. The V call is TRBV6-1, the J call TRBJ2-1; TRBD2 is a possible D gene (5 bases). Germline V lookup: CDR1 MNHNS, CDR2 SASEGT. CDR3 length equals 16 residues. V lost 6 bases and J 0 bases, leaving 15 bases between the germline ends. Written as DNA, the CDR3 is TGTGCCAGCAGGGACTCTTCTGCGAGCTCCTACAATGAGCAGTTCTTC. It is translated as CASRDSSASSYNEQFF.

Concerning this clonotype: One end of the junction fails to match germline, which may point to a read error. V gene TRBV7-9 combines with J gene TRBJ2-7; a weak D match, TRBD2 (6 bases). The CDR3 sequence is 14 residues long. Germline CDR1 is SEHNR and CDR2 is FQNEAQ (reference sequence). The CDR3 nucleotides read TGTGTCAGCAGCCGTTCGGCGGGGAGCTACGAGCAGTACTTC. This translates into CVSSRSAGSYEQYF.

On this clonotype: As the CDR3 is not closed by the conserved phenylalanine or tryptophan, this likely results from a read error. The chain has TRBV11-2 and TRBJ2-2; 7 bases align to TRBD2. Per germline, CDR1 SGHAT and CDR2 FQNNGV. The CDR3 is 18 amino acids. CDR3 sequence: CVSSLAMGRGPNTGELFL. In nucleotides, the CDR3 is TGTGTCAGCAGCTTAGCGATGGGGAGGGGTCCTAACACCGGGGAGCTGTTTTTA.

V is TRBV4-1 and J is TRBJ2-2; D call uncertain. Trimming removed 0 bases from V and 10 bases from J, with 18 bases in between. The CDR3 has 16 residues. Germline V lookup: CDR1 MGHRA, CDR2 YSYEKL. CDR3 sequence reads: CASSQEVARNIEELFF. The CDR3 nucleotides read TGCGCCAGCAGCCAAGAGGTTGCACGCAACATCGAGGAGCTGTTTTTT.

This clonotype has a single count. This rearrangement joins TRBV11-2 to TRBJ2-1, with 7 bases fitting TRBD2. V was pared by 4 bases and J by 0 bases, with 9 bases of the junction left unmatched. The CDR3 spans 17 residues. CDR1 and CDR2 (germline): SGHAT, FQNNGV. The CDR3 protein is CASSSGLGRNSYNEQFF. As DNA, the CDR3 is TGTGCCAGCAGCTCCGGACTAGGAAGGAACTCCTACAATGAGCAGTTCTTC. The whole variable domain, filled in from reference TRBV11-2 and TRBJ2-1, reads EAGVAQSPRYKIIEKRQSVAFWCNPISGHATLYWYQQILGQGPKLLIQFQNNGVVDDSQLPKDRFSAERLKGVDSTLKIQPAKLEDSAVYLCASSSGLGRNSYNEQFFGPGTRLTVL.

This clonotype has a handful of counts. It may be a read error: a sequence one base away is much more abundant. CDR3 nucleotides: TGTGCCAGCAGCCTCACAGGTCAGGGACAAGAGACCCAGTGCTTC. It is translated as CASSLTGQGQETQCF. The J gene is TRBJ2-5, the V gene TRBV6-5; tentatively, D is TRBD1 (6 bases). Germline assignment: CDR1 MNHEY and CDR2 SVGAGI. The CDR3 has 15 amino acids.

The table lists this clonotype with a count of one. At one end the junction does not follow the germline gene, possibly because of a read error. The chain has TRBV28 and TRBJ1-2, with no clear D. Germline loops: CDR1 MDHEN, CDR2 SYDVKM. The length of the CDR3 is 13 residues. CDR3 sequence reads: CAISFGSPDGYTF. In DNA, the CDR3 is TGTGCCATCAGTTTCGGGAGCCCCGATGGCTACACCTTC.

This clonotype was detected only once. This may be a read error: a much more frequent sequence differs by one nucleotide. The chain has TRBV5-1 and TRBJ2-5, with 9 bases lining up with TRBD2. The CDR3 runs to 16 residues. V trimming: 2 bases; J trimming: 3 bases; junction bases outside the gene matches: 8. The germline gives CDR1 SGHRS, CDR2 YFSETQ. In DNA form, the CDR3 reads TGCGCCAGCAGCTTTGATGGTAGCGGGAGAAAAGAGACCCAGTACTTC. Its translation is CASSFDGSGRKETQYF.

This clonotype showed up many times. The chain has TRBV7-9 and TRBJ1-3; D is unclear. Germline CDR1 is SEHNR and CDR2 is FQNEAQ (reference sequence). This CDR3 has 13 residues. The V and J ends lost 5 bases and 3 bases respectively, with 8 bases between them. The DNA of the CDR3 is TGTGCCAGCAGCCCGGACGGTGGAAACACCATATATTTT. It yields the protein CASSPDGGNTIYF.

A word on this clonotype: Because it lacks the conserved phenylalanine or tryptophan at the end, this CDR3 is likely a read error. The limits of the CDR3 on the DNA are not certain, so only TCRdb's listed CDR3 is given. The rearrangement joins TRBV10-3 to TRBJ2-5. The CDR3 is 11 amino acids long, termini counted. Germline values: CDR1 ENHRY, CDR2 SYGVKD. The CDR3 spells CAIGAQETEYL.

Regarding this clonotype: This CDR3 is missing its conserved last phenylalanine or tryptophan, likely due to a read error. This sequence joins TRBV11-2 and TRBJ1-2; no clear D gene. This CDR3 has 13 amino acids. The germline gives CDR1 SGHAT, CDR2 FQNNGV. CDR3 amino acids: CVSSPRVGSGYTS. DNA for the CDR3: TGTGTCAGCAGCCCTCGGGTGGGGTCCGGCTACACCTCC.

V usage is TRBV6-5 and J usage is TRBJ2-6, with D hard to call. V lost 0 bases and J 15 bases, leaving 15 bases between the germline ends. The CDR3 consists of 14 residues. Germline V gives CDR1 MNHEY, CDR2 SVGAGI. The CDR3 sequence is CASSYSAGVNALTF. The CDR3 nucleotides read TGTGCCAGCAGTTACTCGGCTGGGGTCAATGCCCTGACTTTC.

As concerns this clonotype: One end of the junction does not line up with germline, which may come from a read error. The CDR3 DNA is TGCAGCGTGGGAGAGAGAGCTCGGGACAAAAACACCCGGGAGCTGTTTTTT. Encoded protein: CSVGERARDKNTRELFF. The chain uses TRBV29-1 and TRBJ2-2; D perhaps matches TRBD1 (6 bases). The CDR3 has 17 residues. Germline V gene data show CDR1 as SQVTM and CDR2 as ANQGSEA.

On this clonotype: This likely comes from a read error, as the CDR3 has no conserved phenylalanine or tryptophan at its end. Because the CDR3's place on the DNA is in doubt, the DNA is left out and the CDR3 is given as listed by TCRdb. V is TRBV10-3 and J is TRBJ1-1; no DNA check was done on the table's D call, TRBD1. The CDR3 is 14 amino acids in total, end residues counted. Per the germline V gene, CDR1 is ENHRY and CDR2 is SYGVKD. CDR3 in amino acids: CAIGKDRGYTEAFS.

This clonotype occurred a few times. A much larger clone differs by one base, so this may be a read error. The chain carries TRBV7-9 and TRBJ2-3, with D possibly TRBD1 on 5 matching bases. The germline CDR1 and CDR2 sequences are SEHNR and FQNEAQ (reference sequence). CDR3 length: 15 residues. CDR3 coding DNA: TGTGTCAGCAGCCCGACAGAGCAGGCCGAGGATACGCAGTATTTT. Translated: CVSSPTEQAEDTQYF.

For this clonotype: The CDR3 ends on some other residue instead of the conserved phenylalanine or tryptophan, so this is likely a read error. V gene TRBV11-3 combines with J gene TRBJ1-2; the D gene is possibly TRBD1 (5 bases). Looked up from germline, CDR1 is SGHNT and CDR2 is YENEEA. With 10 bases removed from V and 11 bases from J, the gap between germline ends came to 23 bases. CDR3 length: 13 amino acids. CDR3 protein: CANSFSGGASYTV. The CDR3, as DNA: TGTGCCAATAGCTTTAGCGGGGGTGCGAGTTACACCGTC.

This clonotype was recorded many times. The chain recombines TRBV5-6 with TRBJ2-2; D is perhaps TRBD1 or TRBD2 (5 bases each). The V end lost 4 bases, the J end lost 1 base, and 8 bases lay between the germline ends. There are 14 residues in the CDR3. CDR1 SGHDT and CDR2 YYEEEE come from the germline V gene. The CDR3 nucleotides are TGTGCCAGCAGCCGGGACCAGAACACCGGGGAGCTGTTTTTT. Protein: CASSRDQNTGELFF. Supplemented by reference TRBV5-6 and TRBJ2-2, the full variable domain reads DAGVTQSPTHLIKTRGQQVTLRCSPKSGHDTVSWYQQALGQGPQFIFQYYEEEERQRGNFPDRFSGHQFPNYSSELNVNALLLGDSALYLCASSRDQNTGELFFGEGSRLTVL.

For this clonotype: This CDR3 fails to terminate in the conserved phenylalanine or tryptophan, so it likely reflects a read error. This chain joins TRBV11-2 and TRBJ2-3; D is undetermined. Trimming took 2 bases from V and 4 from J, leaving 4 bases between them. This CDR3 contains 12 residues. From germline, CDR1 is SGHAT and CDR2 FQNNGV. The CDR3 nucleotides are TGTGCCAGCAGCTTATCGGCAGATACGCAGTATTTG. Translation: CASSLSADTQYL.

J is TRBJ2-7 and V is TRBV20-1, with 7 bases that match TRBD1. V was pared by 8 bases and J by 7 bases, with 14 bases of the junction left unmatched. Germline assignment: CDR1 DFQATT and CDR2 SNEGSKA (reference sequence). The CDR3 loop spans 13 amino acids. CDR3 DNA: TGCAGTCTATCCGGGACAGTTCCATATGAGCAGTACTTC. Protein product: CSLSGTVPYEQYF.

In its sample, this clonotype was seen once. Since no conserved phenylalanine or tryptophan closes the CDR3, a read error is the likely cause. The V gene is TRBV28, the J gene TRBJ1-6; D is uncertain. The CDR3 has 13 amino acids. Per germline, CDR1 MDHEN and CDR2 SYDVKM. V lost 8 bases and J 8 bases, leaving 13 bases between the germline ends. CDR3 residues: CASSSSFDSPLHL. CDR3 coding DNA: TGTGCCAGCTCAAGTTCTTTCGATTCACCCCTCCACCTT.

Points on this clonotype: Germline is not matched at one junction end, which may reflect a read error. The chain recombines TRBV6-1 with TRBJ1-6; D ambiguous. Looked up from germline, CDR1 is MNHNS and CDR2 is SASEGT. This CDR3 spans 14 amino acids. The CDR3 loop is CVSSEVGKASPLHF. CDR3 in DNA: TGTGTCAGCAGTGAAGTGGGGAAAGCTTCACCCCTCCACTTT.

This CDR3 reads CASSLGRGPVRQPQHF. CDR3 DNA sequence: TGTGCCAGCAGTTTAGGCCGAGGGCCAGTAAGACAGCCCCAGCATTTT. The rearrangement links TRBV28 to TRBJ1-5; D is ambiguous. Deletions cut 2 bases from V and 7 bases from J, with 18 bases between. The CDR3 has 16 residues. CDR1 MDHEN and CDR2 SYDVKM come from the germline V gene. The variable domain in full, with the rest retrieved from reference TRBV28 and TRBJ1-5, is DVKVTQSSRYLVKRTGEKVFLECVQDMDHENMFWYRQDPGLGLRLIYFSYDVKMKEKGDIPEGYSVSREKKERFSLILESASTNQTSMYLCASSLGRGPVRQPQHFGDGTRLSIL.

The genes are TRBV29-1 and TRBJ2-5; TRBD1 agrees at 8 bases. V shed 7 bases and J 10 bases; nucleotides not matched to a gene: 17. The CDR3 sequence is 14 residues long. In germline, CDR1 is SQVTM, CDR2 ANQGSEA. The CDR3 region has the DNA TGCAGCGAGATAGGGACAGGAGGCTTGCAGAACCAGTACTTC. It translates to CSEIGTGGLQNQYF.